Below, one T cell receptor beta chain is given with its context. Antigen unknown. The CDR3 runs to 16 residues. V lost 2 bases to trimming and J lost 3 bases, with 16 bases between them. Per germline, CDR1 SEHNR and CDR2 FQNEAQ (reference sequence). The data originate from a study of T cell repertoires in cytomegalovirus infection. Study context: An indication of both CMV infection and matching HLA type came from public TCR beta signatures.

From the reads, TCRdb called clonotypes with MiXCR, one entry per CDR3 protein. The sample contains hundreds of thousands of distinct CDR3 sequences, roughly 24% of which appear only once. General study points: CMV carriers with the relevant HLA were identified by cumulative public TCR beta family frequency. HLA-C-restricted TCR beta clonotypes specific for CMV led the ex vivo response.

The chain couples TRBV7-9 to TRBJ2-5; tentative D call: TRBD2 (5 bases). The TCR comes from a human donor in good health (CMV status not recorded). Some clones in this sample may be carry-over from other donors' samples. The sequencing sample was made of CD8+ T cells from PBMCs. The CDR3 bases are TGTGCCAGCAGCTTATTAGTTCGTCTAGCCGAAGAGACCCAGTACTTC. Translated, it gives CASSLLVRLAEETQYF.